These 17 T cell receptor beta chains came from one sample sequenced in a study of blood T cells in healthy people across ages. A second PCR of roughly 7 to 11 cycles used a sample-barcoded 5' primer and a J-beta primer mix. TCRdb analysed the 5' RACE reads with MiXCR anew, one entry per CDR3 protein. The table includes 550,000 to 800,000 distinct CDR3 sequences, 32% detected once. Sequencing was performed on blood. The receptors were sampled from a woman older than 75 in good health.

The chain joins TRBV3-1 to TRBJ2-2, with D tentatively TRBD2 (5 bases). Germline assignment: CDR1 LGHDT and CDR2 YNNKEL (reference sequence). CDR3 length: 14 amino acids. V was pared by 4 bases and J by 5 bases, with 11 bases between. The CDR3 nucleotides read TGTGCCAGCAGCCCCCTAAGGAGGACCGGGGAGCTGTTTTTT. Protein sequence: CASSPLRRTGELFF.

The chain recombines TRBV7-8 with TRBJ2-3; no reliable D call. Germline loops: CDR1 SGHVS, CDR2 FQNEAQ. The V and J ends lost 3 bases and 4 bases respectively, with 8 bases between them. CDR3 length: 13 amino acids. The CDR3 nucleotides are TGTGCCAGCAGCTTTTTGTACCCAGATACGCAGTATTTT. The encoded protein is CASSFLYPDTQYF. The entire variable domain, with the rest obtained from reference TRBV7-8 and TRBJ2-3, is as follows: GAGVSQSPRYKVAKRGQDVALRCDPISGHVSLFWYQQALGQGPEFLTYFQNEAQLDKSGLPSDRFFAERPEGSVSTLKIQRTQQEDSAVYLCASSFLYPDTQYFGPGTRLTVL.

This clonotype was detected only a few times. J is TRBJ2-7 and V is TRBV7-2; D possibly corresponds to TRBD2 (7 bases). CDR3 length: 14 amino acids. Looked up from germline, CDR1 is SGHTA and CDR2 is FQGNSA. The V end lost 1 base, the J end lost 4 bases, and 11 bases lay between the germline ends. CDR3 nucleotide sequence: TGTGCCAGCAGCTTAGGGGGGGGGCTGTACGAGCAGTACTTC. It encodes CASSLGGGLYEQYF.

Notes on this clonotype: Relative to the germline gene, one junction end is altered; a read error may explain this. The chain couples TRBV4-3 to TRBJ1-2; D call uncertain. Germline-derived CDR1 and CDR2 are LGHNA and YSLEER. The CDR3 is 14 residues long. The CDR3 region is CAGSQDHITGGYIF. The CDR3 nucleotides read TGCGCCGGCAGCCAAGACCACATCACGGGAGGCTACATCTTC.

The chain combines TRBV4-2 with TRBJ2-7, with 8 bases matching TRBD2. The J call is uncertain, as TRBJ2-5 better fits the DNA end. The CDR3 covers 16 residues. Germline V CDR1 and CDR2: LGHNA, YNFKEQ. The CDR3 loop is CASSQEGAGARETQYF. The CDR3 coding sequence is TGTGCCAGCAGCCAAGAAGGAGCGGGAGCTCGGGAGACCCAGTACTTC.

A word on this clonotype: This may come from a read error, since a much larger clone is one base off. V and J are TRBV6-5 and TRBJ2-5; D is perhaps TRBD1 or TRBD2 (5 bases each). This CDR3 has 14 residues. Germline V gene sequence: CDR1 MNHEY, CDR2 SVGAGI. V was shortened by 5 bases and J by 2 bases, with 12 bases between the two germline ends. CDR3 protein: CASSRRTTQETQYF. In nucleotides, the CDR3 is TGTGCCAGCAGTAGGAGGACAACTCAAGAGACCCAGTACTTC.

At least ten counts were recorded for this clonotype. This rearrangement joins TRBV11-2 to TRBJ2-1, with 8 bases fitting TRBD1. This CDR3 is built from 15 residues. V lost 4 bases and J lost 4; bases outside the gene matches: 6. Germline values: CDR1 SGHAT, CDR2 FQNNGV. CDR3 loop: CASSSSRDRYNEQFF. The CDR3 region has the DNA TGTGCCAGCAGCTCGAGCCGGGACAGGTACAATGAGCAGTTCTTC. The entire variable domain, with the rest obtained from reference TRBV11-2 and TRBJ2-1, is as follows: EAGVAQSPRYKIIEKRQSVAFWCNPISGHATLYWYQQILGQGPKLLIQFQNNGVVDDSQLPKDRFSAERLKGVDSTLKIQPAKLEDSAVYLCASSSSRDRYNEQFFGPGTRLTVL.

V gene TRBV6-2 or TRBV6-3 combines with J gene TRBJ2-2; weak D call: TRBD2 (5 bases). Germline CDR1 MNHEY, CDR2 SVGEGT. The CDR3 has 14 amino acids. V lost 4 bases and J 2 bases, leaving 8 bases between the germline ends. CDR3: CASSSGYNTGELFF. The CDR3 DNA follows: TGTGCCAGCAGTTCGGGGTATAACACCGGGGAGCTGTTTTTT.

This clonotype has just a few counts. The chain carries TRBV4-1 and TRBJ1-4, with D possibly being TRBD1 (5 bases). CDR1 and CDR2 (germline): MGHRA, YSYEKL. The V end was cut by 4 bases, the J end by 8 bases, with 14 bases between. The CDR3 consists of 14 residues. The CDR3 nucleotides are TGCGCCAGCAGCCGGGACCCATGGGCCGAAAAACTGTTTTTT. It encodes CASSRDPWAEKLFF.

This clonotype appeared many times. V and J are TRBV15 and TRBJ2-5, with D unclear. The CDR3 is 15 amino acids. The germline V gene has CDR1 LNHNV and CDR2 YYDKDF (reference sequence). V lost 0 bases to trimming and J lost 0 bases, with 8 bases between them. The CDR3 region is CATSRDLLNQETQYF. CDR3 sequence (DNA): TGTGCCACCAGCAGAGATTTGCTGAACCAAGAGACCCAGTACTTC.

This clonotype occurred a few times. This chain connects TRBV6-2 or TRBV6-3 to TRBJ1-2, with D perhaps TRBD1 (5 bases). The CDR3 extends over 15 amino acids. V was shortened by 0 bases and J by 4 bases, with 12 bases between the two germline ends. The germline CDR1 and CDR2 sequences are MNHEY and SVGEGT. The CDR3 protein is CASSYSWGFSYGYTF. CDR3 bases: TGTGCCAGCAGTTACTCCTGGGGCTTCAGCTATGGCTACACCTTC.

The chain uses TRBV5-1 and TRBJ2-3, with 12 bases identical to TRBD2. V was clipped by 4 bases and J by 2 bases; unmatched bases: 5. The CDR3 sequence is 16 residues long. Per the germline V gene, CDR1 is SGHRS and CDR2 is YFSETQ. The CDR3 sequence: CASSTGLAGPTDTQYF. CDR3 nucleotides: TGCGCCAGCAGCACGGGACTAGCGGGCCCCACAGATACGCAGTATTTT.

This clonotype was observed at least ten times. The gene calls are TRBV15 and TRBJ2-1, with a weak D call TRBD1 (7 bases). The CDR3 is 13 residues long. The ends were cut back, 5 bases at V and 8 bases at J, with 13 bases in the middle. Germline CDR1 reads LNHNV; CDR2 reads YYDKDF (reference sequence). CDR3 protein: CATSRGTDDEQFF. CDR3 sequence (DNA): TGTGCCACCAGCCGCGGGACAGATGATGAGCAGTTCTTC.

This clonotype was observed a handful of times. This may stem from a read error, because a much larger clone lies one nucleotide away. This chain connects TRBV12-3 or TRBV12-4 to TRBJ2-3; TRBD2 agrees at 9 bases. The CDR3 covers 16 residues. The CDR3 loop is CASSFVSGGGTDAQYF. The CDR3 DNA follows: TGTGCCAGCAGTTTCGTTAGCGGGGGAGGGACAGATGCGCAGTATTTT.

This clonotype was recorded many times. This chain uses TRBV12-3 or TRBV12-4 with TRBJ2-4; D may be TRBD2 (6 bases). Trimming took 1 base from V and 8 from J, leaving 12 bases between them. This CDR3 is built from 14 residues. CDR3 DNA sequence: TGTGCCAGCAGTTTAGGGGGCTGGGGGGACATTCAGTACTTC. As protein: CASSLGGWGDIQYF.

Note on this clonotype: This clone may be a read error of a much larger clone one base away. This chain uses TRBV4-3 with TRBJ2-1, with D possibly being TRBD1 (5 bases). With 0 bases removed from V and 5 bases from J, the gap between germline ends came to 17 bases. The CDR3 covers 17 residues. Looked up from germline, CDR1 is LGHNA and CDR2 is YSLEER. As DNA, the CDR3 is TGCGCCAGCAGCCAAGATAGAGGCAGGGTCACTCACAATGAGCAGTTCTTC. As protein: CASSQDRGRVTHNEQFF.

This chain connects TRBV20-1 to TRBJ1-1; 8 nucleotides align to TRBD1. Trimming took 7 bases from V and 3 from J; bases not matched to a gene: 16. The CDR3 consists of 16 residues. Looked up from germline, CDR1 is DFQATT and CDR2 is SNEGSKA (reference sequence). The CDR3 here is CSVSLTGTGGDTEAFF. In DNA, the CDR3 is TGCAGTGTTAGCCTCACTGGGACAGGTGGGGACACTGAAGCTTTCTTT.